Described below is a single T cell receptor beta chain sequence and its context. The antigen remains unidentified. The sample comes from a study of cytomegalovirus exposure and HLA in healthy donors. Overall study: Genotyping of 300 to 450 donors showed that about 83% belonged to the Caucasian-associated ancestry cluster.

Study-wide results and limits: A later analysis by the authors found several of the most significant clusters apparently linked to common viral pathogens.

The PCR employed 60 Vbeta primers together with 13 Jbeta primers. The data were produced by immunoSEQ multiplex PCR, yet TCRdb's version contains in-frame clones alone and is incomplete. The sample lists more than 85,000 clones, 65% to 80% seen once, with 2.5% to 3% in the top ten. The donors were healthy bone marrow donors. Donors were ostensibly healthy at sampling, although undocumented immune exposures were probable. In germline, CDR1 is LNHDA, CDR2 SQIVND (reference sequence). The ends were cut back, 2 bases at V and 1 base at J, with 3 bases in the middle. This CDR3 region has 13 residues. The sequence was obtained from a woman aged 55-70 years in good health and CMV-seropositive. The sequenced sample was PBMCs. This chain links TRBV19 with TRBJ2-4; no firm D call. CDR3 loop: CASSISAKNIQYF. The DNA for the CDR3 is TGTGCCAGTAGTATATCGGCCAAAAACATTCAGTACTTC.